What follows are 11 T cell receptor beta chains derived from one specimen sequenced in a study of CD8 T cells in Susac syndrome. Random hexamers were used to reverse transcribe an amount of about 0.45 to 1 ug RNA. TCRdb re-derived calls from the immunoSEQ multiplex PCR reads in MiXCR, one entry per CDR3 protein. The sample shows 150,000 to 200,000 distinct CDR3 sequences, about 95% of them seen only once. The material sequenced was CD4+ T cells from PBMCs. These receptor sequences come from a human donor in good health.

V is TRBV3-1 and J is TRBJ1-2; no clear D. Germline lookup yields CDR1 LGHDT and CDR2 YNNKEL (reference sequence). The CDR3 contains 14 residues. The V end lost 3 bases, the J end lost 2 bases, and 10 bases lay between the germline ends. The CDR3 sequence: CASSHGGGNYGYTF. Written as DNA, the CDR3 is TGTGCCAGCAGCCACGGAGGAGGGAACTATGGCTACACCTTC. Together with reference TRBV3-1 and TRBJ1-2, the CDR3 gives the full variable domain: DTAVSQTPKYLVTQMGNDKSIKCEQNLGHDTMYWYKQDSKKFLKIMFSYNNKELIINETVPNRFSPKSPDKAHLNLHINSLELGDSAVYFCASSHGGGNYGYTFGSGTRLTVV.

The V gene is TRBV13, the J gene TRBJ1-1, with unresolved D. V was shortened by 2 bases and J by 1 base, with 8 bases between the two germline ends. The CDR3 extends over 14 amino acids. In germline, CDR1 is PRHDT, CDR2 FYEKMQ (reference sequence). The CDR3 region is CASSLIGKNTEAFF. Written as DNA, the CDR3 is TGTGCCAGCAGCTTAATCGGGAAGAACACTGAAGCTTTCTTT.

The J gene is TRBJ2-5, the V gene TRBV2; a possible D gene is TRBD1 (5 bases). CDR3 length: 12 residues. The germline V and J ends were trimmed by 8 bases and 3 bases, with 10 bases remaining between them. Germline CDR1 reads SNHLY; CDR2 reads FYNNEI. CDR3 sequence: CASGPREETQYF. Written as DNA, the CDR3 is TGTGCCAGCGGACCCAGGGAAGAGACCCAGTACTTC.

The genes are TRBV20-1 and TRBJ1-1; no firm D call. From germline, CDR1 is DFQATT and CDR2 SNEGSKA (reference sequence). The CDR3 is made up of 11 amino acids. V was trimmed by 5 bases and J by 4 bases, leaving 8 bases between them. CDR3 residues: CSARGRTEAFF. The CDR3 nucleotides are TGCAGTGCTCGCGGCCGCACTGAAGCTTTCTTT.

J is TRBJ2-1 and V is TRBV27, with 8 bases lining up with TRBD2. CDR3 size: 14 residues. V lost 4 bases, J lost 8 bases, and 7 bases stayed unmatched. Per the germline V gene, CDR1 is MNHEY and CDR2 is SMNVEV (reference sequence). CDR3 sequence reads: CASSSGTSYDEQFF. CDR3 coding DNA: TGTGCCAGCAGTTCGGGGACTAGTTATGATGAGCAGTTCTTC.

The gene calls are TRBV7-2 and TRBJ2-3; D might be TRBD2 (6 bases). The CDR3 runs to 14 residues. Germline V gene lookup returns CDR1 SGHTA and CDR2 FQGNSA. Between the trimmed V and J ends, which lost 7 bases and 1 base, there was a span of 12 bases. CDR3 amino acids: CASTQGLGTDTQYF. The CDR3 DNA follows: TGTGCCAGCACCCAGGGACTGGGCACAGATACGCAGTATTTT.

The chain carries TRBV30 and TRBJ1-1; perhaps TRBD1 as D (5 bases). Germline values: CDR1 GTSNPN, CDR2 SVGIG (reference sequence). The V end was cut by 7 bases, the J end by 2 bases, with 14 bases between. The CDR3 totals 13 residues. CDR3 residues: CAFRDYVNTEAFF. In DNA, the CDR3 is TGTGCCTTCCGGGACTATGTAAACACTGAAGCTTTCTTT.

J is TRBJ1-5 and V is TRBV30; tentatively, D is TRBD1 (5 bases). Germline lookup yields CDR1 GTSNPN and CDR2 SVGIG (reference sequence). The CDR3 totals 15 residues. The V end was cut by 3 bases, the J end by 2 bases, with 14 bases between. The CDR3 reads CAWRPDSGGNQPQHF. The CDR3 coding sequence is TGTGCCTGGAGGCCAGACTCGGGGGGCAATCAGCCCCAGCATTTT.

CDR3 loop: CSAKHGSTEAFF. The DNA of the CDR3 is TGCAGTGCTAAACACGGGAGCACTGAAGCTTTCTTT. The chain recombines TRBV20-1 with TRBJ1-1; no definite D call. Per germline, CDR1 DFQATT and CDR2 SNEGSKA (reference sequence). The length of the CDR3 is 12 residues. V lost 4 bases, J lost 4 bases, and 10 bases lay in between.

The V and J genes are TRBV6-5 and TRBJ2-1; 7 nucleotides align to TRBD1. The CDR3 has 12 residues. Trimming cost V 11 bases and J 5 bases; bases outside gene matches: 6. CDR1 and CDR2 (germline): MNHEY, SVGAGI. This chain's CDR3 is CAFSRGNNEQFF. DNA for the CDR3: TGTGCCTTTAGCAGGGGGAACAATGAGCAGTTCTTC.

V and J are TRBV27 and TRBJ2-7; tentatively, D is TRBD1 (6 bases). V was shortened by 6 bases and J by 6 bases, with 15 bases between the two germline ends. In germline, CDR1 is MNHEY, CDR2 SMNVEV (reference sequence). CDR3 length: 13 amino acids. This CDR3 is CASSRIQGSEQYF. The CDR3 nucleotides read TGTGCCAGCAGCCGTATACAGGGCAGCGAGCAGTACTTC.